The following is a T cell receptor (beta chain) sequence with its context. What it binds is unknown. Bulk TCR library preparation followed previously described methods with listed TCR primers. TCRdb ran MiXCR on the PCR reads and lists one entry per CDR3 protein. The sample shows approximately 680,000 distinct CDR3 sequences, approximately 24% of them seen only once. The data were obtained in a study of molecular identifiers for immune sequencing clone quantification. This CDR3 comprises 14 residues. Between the trimmed V and J ends, which lost 2 bases and 5 bases, there was a span of 14 bases. Germline V gene data show CDR1 as SGHNT and CDR2 as YYREEE (reference sequence). The authors gated naive CD8 T cells as CD8+CD4-CCR7+CD45RA+ for sorting. Study findings and constraints: Amid 750,000 to 1,000,000 naive cells, spiked Jurkat TCR RNA from one cell was reportedly still detectable.

The chain carries TRBV5-4 and TRBJ2-7; D is perhaps TRBD2 (6 bases). Sequenced sample: naive CD8+ T cells from blood, with Jurkat cell RNA spiked in. Described subset: FACS-sorted CD8+CD4-CCR7+CD45RA+ naive T cells. This TCR was recovered from a human donor in good health. Some libraries in this study had Jurkat cell RNA spiked in. The CDR3 DNA reads as TGTGCCAGCAGCTTCCGGGGAGGCGACCACGAGCAGTACTTC. It yields the protein CASSFRGGDHEQYF.